The T cell receptor beta chain described here comes from a study of PD-1 blockade in classical Hodgkin lymphoma. Whole-study results and caveats: Newly diagnosed patients had baseline TCR diversity that was reportedly lower than that of healthy donors. Complete responders' baseline diversity resembled that of newly diagnosed patients.

V was shortened by 3 bases and J by 2 bases, with 9 bases between the two germline ends. Germline assignment: CDR1 SGHTS and CDR2 YDEGEE. The CDR3 runs to 13 residues. The time point: cycle 4 day 1 (C4D1), after less than 7 weeks of nivolumab. There was relapse after autologous stem cell transplantation in every patient, and there was variation in brentuximab vedotin exposure. Complete response, partial response or progressive disease constituted the best responses recorded. Generated by immunoSEQ multiplex PCR, the TCRdb table keeps only in-frame clones and is missing some. In the table there are tens of thousands of clones, approximately 80% of which are singletons. On this clone: The antigen is unknown.

The source of this sequence is a human donor with classical Hodgkin lymphoma. The V gene is TRBV5-8, the J gene TRBJ2-7, with D tentatively TRBD1 or TRBD2 (5 bases each). Sequencing was performed on peripheral blood mononuclear cells (PBMCs), taken before the fourth cycle of nivolumab. CDR3 region: CASSSGPTYEQYF. The CDR3, as DNA: TGTGCCAGCAGCTCGGGGCCAACCTACGAGCAGTACTTC.